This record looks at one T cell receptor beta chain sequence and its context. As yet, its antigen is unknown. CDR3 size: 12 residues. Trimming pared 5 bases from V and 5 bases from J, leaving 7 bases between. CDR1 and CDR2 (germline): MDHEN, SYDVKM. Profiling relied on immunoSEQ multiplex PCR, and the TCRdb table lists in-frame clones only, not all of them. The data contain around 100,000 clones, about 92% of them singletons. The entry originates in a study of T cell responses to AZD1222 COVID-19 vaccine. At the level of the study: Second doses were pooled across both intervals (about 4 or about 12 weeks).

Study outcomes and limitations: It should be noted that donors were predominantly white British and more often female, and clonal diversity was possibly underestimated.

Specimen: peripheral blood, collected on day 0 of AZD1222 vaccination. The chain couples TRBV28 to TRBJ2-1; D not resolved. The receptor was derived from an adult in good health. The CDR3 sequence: CASSQINNEQFF. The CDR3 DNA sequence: TGTGCCAGCAGTCAAATAAACAATGAGCAGTTCTTC.